These 27 T cell receptor beta chains were all obtained from the same sample, sequenced in a study of T cells in localized non-small cell lung cancer. Using immunoSEQ multiplex PCR, the repertoire was profiled, and TCRdb retains in-frame clones only, with some absent. The top ten clones hold about 15% of a sample with roughly 1,800 clones, around 27% of them seen once. Sequencing was performed on normal lung tissue next to the tumor, taken before any cancer treatment. Receptor source: a female donor older than 55 with stage I lung adenocarcinoma.

This clone is categorized as large. The J gene is TRBJ2-7, the V gene TRBV19; 12 nucleotides match TRBD1. From germline, CDR1 is LNHDA and CDR2 SQIVND (reference sequence). V dropped 4 bases and J dropped 6; count of bases not matched to a gene: 4. The CDR3 length is 14 residues. Here the CDR3 DNA reads TGTGCCAGTAGTACCCGGGACAGGGGGCTCGAGCAGTACTTC. This encodes CASSTRDRGLEQYF.

This clone is medium-sized in the sample. The CDR3 nucleotides are TGTGCCAGCAGCCTAACCAGACAGTTCATGAACACTGAAGCTTTCTTT. Protein product: CASSLTRQFMNTEAFF. The chain combines TRBV6-8 with TRBJ1-1; D possibly corresponds to TRBD1 (5 bases). Trimming pared 6 bases from V and 0 bases from J, leaving 17 bases between. The germline CDR1 and CDR2 sequences are MNHGY and SAAAGT. The CDR3 length is 16 residues.

This clone has more than one count but fewer than ten. This sequence joins TRBV6-8 and TRBJ2-1, with 9 bases matching TRBD1. This CDR3 has 13 amino acids. Germline values: CDR1 MNHGY, CDR2 SAAAGT. V shed 10 bases and J 8 bases; nucleotides not matched to a gene: 9. This chain's CDR3 is CAIGRTGDYEQFF. Here the CDR3 DNA reads TGTGCCATCGGAAGGACAGGGGACTATGAGCAGTTCTTC.

The sample holds a few counts of this clone. This rearrangement joins TRBV28 to TRBJ1-2, with D hard to call. CDR3 size: 14 residues. V gave up 5 bases and J gave up 7 bases, with 17 bases separating them. The germline CDR1 and CDR2 sequences are MDHEN and SYDVKM. The CDR3 DNA reads TGTGCCAGCAGTCCACCCCGTGCTCGAGGTGGCTACACCTTC. Translated: CASSPPRARGGYTF.

The chain is built from TRBV10-2 and TRBJ1-3, with TRBD1 matching over 10 bases. The V and J ends lost 3 bases and 3 bases, in that order; junction bases with no gene match: 8. Germline CDR1 is WSHSY and CDR2 is SAAADI. The length of the CDR3 is 17 residues. Here the CDR3 reads CASSEGLGQGLGNTIYF. Written as DNA, the CDR3 is TGCGCCAGCAGTGAAGGATTGGGACAGGGGCTTGGAAACACCATATATTTT.

The chain is built from TRBV6-8 and TRBJ2-2; TRBD1 might be the D (6 bases). CDR1 and CDR2 (germline): MNHGY, SAAAGT. This CDR3 is built from 13 residues. Trimming removed 6 bases from V and 7 bases from J, with 12 bases in between. CDR3 sequence: CASRNTGIGELFF. CDR3 nucleotide sequence: TGTGCCAGCAGGAATACAGGGATCGGGGAGCTGTTTTTT.

This clone is large by share. The rearrangement links TRBV14 to TRBJ1-1, with 7 bases fitting TRBD1. CDR3 length equals 16 residues. Germline assignment: CDR1 SGHDN and CDR2 FVKESK. V lost 2 bases and J lost 1; bases outside the gene matches: 7. In DNA, the CDR3 is TGTGCCAGCAGCCAACAGAGGAACAGGGGGAACACTGAAGCTTTCTTT. Its translation is CASSQQRNRGNTEAFF. The variable domain in full, with the rest retrieved from reference TRBV14 and TRBJ1-1, is EAGVTQFPSHSVIEKGQTVTLRCDPISGHDNLYWYRRVMGKEIKFLLHFVKESKQDESGMPNNRFLAERTGGTYSTLKVQPAELEDSGVYFCASSQQRNRGNTEAFFGQGTRLTVV.

The chain uses TRBV11-3 and TRBJ1-5; a weak D match, TRBD1 (6 bases). Germline values: CDR1 SGHNT, CDR2 YENEEA. Trimming cost V 2 bases and J 3 bases, with 11 bases left between them. The CDR3 is 15 residues long. The CDR3 region has the DNA TGTGCCAGCAGCTTACTGGACAGAACCAATCAGCCCCAGCATTTT. This sequence encodes CASSLLDRTNQPQHF.

This clone has just a few counts. The chain has TRBV11-3 and TRBJ2-1, with TRBD2 identical over 9 bases. Trimming removed 5 bases from V and 1 base from J; junction bases left unmatched: 3. There are 15 residues in the CDR3. Germline V gene lookup returns CDR1 SGHNT and CDR2 YENEEA. The CDR3 bases are TGTGCCAGCAGCGTTCTAGCGGGATCCTACAATGAGCAGTTCTTC. Translated, it gives CASSVLAGSYNEQFF. Drawing the rest from reference TRBV11-3 and TRBJ2-1, the complete variable domain is EAGVVQSPRYKIIEKKQPVAFWCNPISGHNTLYWYLQNLGQGPELLIRYENEEAVDDSQLPKDRFSAERLKGVDSTLKIQPAELGDSAVYLCASSVLAGSYNEQFFGPGTRLTVL.

The rearrangement uses TRBV11-3 and TRBJ2-7; 12 bases match TRBD2. Trimming cost V 3 bases and J 3 bases; bases outside gene matches: 6. Germline CDR1 reads SGHNT; CDR2 reads YENEEA. This CDR3 region has 16 residues. Written as DNA, the CDR3 is TGTGCCAGCAGCTTGGGAAGGACTAGCGGGGTCTACGAGCAGTACTTC. It codes for CASSLGRTSGVYEQYF. Full variable domain (outside the CDR3, taken from reference TRBV11-3 and TRBJ2-7): EAGVVQSPRYKIIEKKQPVAFWCNPISGHNTLYWYLQNLGQGPELLIRYENEEAVDDSQLPKDRFSAERLKGVDSTLKIQPAELGDSAVYLCASSLGRTSGVYEQYFGPGTRLTVT.

The chain uses TRBV11-3 and TRBJ2-1, with D maybe TRBD2 (6 bases). The germline V gene has CDR1 SGHNT and CDR2 YENEEA. There are 17 residues in the CDR3. Trimming removed 3 bases at V and 5 bases at J, with 20 bases between. The DNA for the CDR3 is TGTGCCAGCAGCTTGTTAATCGGGTTAGCGGCAGACAATGAGCAGTTCTTC. Translating it yields CASSLLIGLAADNEQFF.

The chain has TRBV28 and TRBJ2-6; D is ambiguous. Deletions cut 3 bases from V and 4 bases from J, with 13 bases between. Germline values: CDR1 MDHEN, CDR2 SYDVKM. There are 16 residues in the CDR3. CDR3 region: CASSFFRLEGANVLTF. As DNA, the CDR3 is TGTGCCAGCAGTTTCTTCAGGCTTGAGGGGGCCAACGTCCTGACTTTC. Looking up the rest from reference TRBV28 and TRBJ2-6 gives the full variable domain: DVKVTQSSRYLVKRTGEKVFLECVQDMDHENMFWYRQDPGLGLRLIYFSYDVKMKEKGDIPEGYSVSREKKERFSLILESASTNQTSMYLCASSFFRLEGANVLTFGAGSRLTVL.

This clone showed up just a few times. The V and J genes are TRBV28 and TRBJ1-2; TRBD1 is a possible D gene (6 bases). CDR1 is MDHEN and CDR2 is SYDVKM in the germline V gene. V lost 8 bases to trimming and J lost 4 bases, with 14 bases between them. CDR3 length equals 13 residues. CDR3 sequence reads: CASLFGGGYGYTF. Here the CDR3 DNA reads TGTGCCAGCTTATTCGGGGGCGGCTATGGCTACACCTTC.

Details on this clone: An end of the junction does not agree with germline; a read error may underlie this. The CDR3 DNA reads TGTGCCATCAGTCTGGGCCTAGCAACTAATGAAAAACTGTTTTTT. Protein sequence: CAISLGLATNEKLFF. The V call is TRBV6-8, the J call TRBJ1-4; D unresolved. The CDR3 covers 15 residues. Germline loops: CDR1 MNHGY, CDR2 SAAAGT.

The CDR3 DNA sequence: TGTGCCAGCATTGACAGCCCAGGGAAACTGTTTTTT. Amino acids: CASIDSPGKLFF. V gene TRBV28 combines with J gene TRBJ1-4; tentatively, D is TRBD1 (5 bases). The germline V and J ends were trimmed by 7 bases and 11 bases, with 14 bases remaining between them. The CDR3 runs to 12 residues. Germline V CDR1 and CDR2: MDHEN, SYDVKM.

In its sample, this clone is large. The rearrangement links TRBV28 to TRBJ2-2; TRBD1 matches at 9 bases. Germline CDR1 is MDHEN and CDR2 is SYDVKM. V shed 5 bases, J shed 6 bases, and the junction held 7 bases outside the gene matches. The CDR3 is made up of 15 amino acids. CDR3 in amino acids: CASSRLTGGAGELFF. In DNA form, the CDR3 reads TGTGCCAGCAGTCGGCTGACAGGGGGGGCCGGGGAGCTGTTTTTT.

The chain carries TRBV15 and TRBJ2-5; possibly TRBD2 for D (5 bases). Trimming left V 3 bases short and J 4 bases short, with 15 bases between. Germline V gene lookup returns CDR1 LNHNV and CDR2 YYDKDF (reference sequence). This CDR3 has 15 residues. In DNA, the CDR3 is TGTGCCACCAGCAGTGAATTACTAGGGCCAGAGACCCAGTACTTC. It is translated as CATSSELLGPETQYF.

This clone has just a few counts. A read error may produce the germline difference seen at one junction end. This chain uses TRBV19 with TRBJ2-1; D gene uncertain. The CDR3 has 12 amino acids. CDR1 and CDR2 (germline): LNHDA, SQIVND (reference sequence). CDR3: CASSAAYSEQFF. CDR3 coding DNA: TGTGCCAGTAGTGCCGCCTACAGTGAGCAGTTCTTC.

V gene TRBV28 combines with J gene TRBJ1-4; weak D call: TRBD1 (6 bases). The CDR3 runs to 14 residues. V was trimmed by 5 bases and J by 6 bases, leaving 13 bases between them. Germline values: CDR1 MDHEN, CDR2 SYDVKM. The CDR3 is CASSQQGGYEKLFF. The CDR3 region has the DNA TGTGCCAGCAGTCAACAGGGAGGGTATGAAAAACTGTTTTTT. Full variable domain (outside the CDR3, taken from reference TRBV28 and TRBJ1-4): DVKVTQSSRYLVKRTGEKVFLECVQDMDHENMFWYRQDPGLGLRLIYFSYDVKMKEKGDIPEGYSVSREKKERFSLILESASTNQTSMYLCASSQQGGYEKLFFGSGTQLSVL.

The CDR3 nucleotides read TGCAGCGTTATACAGGGGGCCCTGGGAGAGACCCAGTACTTC. Translated, it gives CSVIQGALGETQYF. The chain is built from TRBV29-1 and TRBJ2-5; 9 positions agree with TRBD1. This CDR3 is built from 14 residues. V gave up 5 bases and J gave up 4 bases; unmatched junction bases: 8. Looked up from germline, CDR1 is SQVTM and CDR2 is ANQGSEA.

The V call is TRBV11-3, the J call TRBJ2-1, with 9 bases identical to TRBD1. The CDR3 has 15 residues. Germline values: CDR1 SGHNT, CDR2 YENEEA. The V gene end was trimmed by 5 bases and the J gene end by 3 bases; junction bases not matched to a gene: 5. CDR3 region: CASSQGQGRYNEQFF. The CDR3 DNA sequence: TGTGCCAGCAGCCAGGGACAGGGACGCTACAATGAGCAGTTCTTC.

This rearrangement joins TRBV10-2 to TRBJ1-2; TRBD1 matches at 7 bases. This CDR3 is built from 12 residues. CDR1 WSHSY and CDR2 SAAADI come from the germline V gene. V lost 7 bases, J lost 4 bases, and 3 bases stayed unmatched. This CDR3 reads CASMRDSYGYTF. The CDR3 DNA reads TGCGCCAGCATGAGGGACAGCTATGGCTACACCTTC.

The V and J genes are TRBV6-8 and TRBJ2-1, with 7 bases that match TRBD1. From germline, CDR1 is MNHGY and CDR2 SAAAGT. The CDR3 sequence is 13 residues long. V was pared by 5 bases and J by 5 bases, with 3 bases of the junction left unmatched. The CDR3 is CASSPTGNNEQFF. DNA for the CDR3: TGTGCCAGCAGTCCGACAGGGAACAATGAGCAGTTCTTC.

In this sample, this clone turned up a few times. The rearrangement uses TRBV2 and TRBJ1-2, with D uncertain. Germline CDR1 reads SNHLY; CDR2 reads FYNNEI. Trimming cost V 2 bases and J 8 bases, with 12 bases left between them. The CDR3 extends over 13 amino acids. The CDR3 is CASSELGSAGYTF. CDR3 DNA sequence: TGTGCCAGCAGTGAACTCGGCAGCGCCGGCTACACCTTC.

This clone occurred a few times. The rearrangement links TRBV28 to TRBJ1-2; 7 bases are a match to TRBD1. V lost 5 bases, J lost 7 bases, and 7 bases stayed unmatched. The germline V gene encodes CDR1 MDHEN and CDR2 SYDVKM. This CDR3 has 13 amino acids. DNA for the CDR3: TGTGCCAGCAGTCCTGGACAGGCTGGTGGCTACACCTTC. Amino acid sequence: CASSPGQAGGYTF.

This chain connects TRBV18 to TRBJ2-3; D not resolved. The germline V and J ends were trimmed by 5 bases and 4 bases, with 7 bases remaining between them. The CDR3 is 12 amino acids. Germline V gene lookup returns CDR1 KGHSH and CDR2 LQKENI. DNA for the CDR3: TGTGCCAGCTCATCGCAGCCAGATACGCAGTATTTT. Residues: CASSSQPDTQYF.

This clone was counted a few times. The genes are TRBV19 and TRBJ1-5; D is unresolved. Germline CDR1 and CDR2: LNHDA and SQIVND (reference sequence). The CDR3 loop spans 14 amino acids. V was clipped by 4 bases and J by 0 bases, with 7 bases between them. The CDR3 loop reads CASSTQHSNQPQHF. The CDR3 DNA reads TGTGCCAGTAGTACCCAGCATAGCAATCAGCCCCAGCATTTT.